This T cell receptor beta chain is drawn from a study of shared clonotypes between healthy human individuals. Findings and caveats of the study: A limitation of the genetic and exposure-history diversity represented arose from few donors. Measured sharing among donors was expected to vary with sequencing depth.

Healthy adults negative for HIV, lacking recent acute infections or vaccinations, served as donors. Measured with immunoSEQ multiplex PCR; TCRdb has only the in-frame clones, and not every one. The sample consists of about 500,000 clones, around 77% of them appearing once. This CDR3 spans 14 amino acids. The germline gives CDR1 SGHTA, CDR2 FQGTGA. The V end was cut by 5 bases, the J end by 10 bases, with 18 bases between. In the case of this clone: Its antigen is not known.

This sequence was found in a middle-aged woman in good health. Some clones in this sample may be carry-over from other donors' samples. Sample: PBMCs. This chain joins TRBV7-3 and TRBJ2-1; D is perhaps TRBD1 or TRBD2 (7 bases each). The CDR3 region is CASSPGGGPMEQFF. The CDR3 DNA sequence: TGTGCCAGCAGCCCAGGGGGAGGGCCGATGGAGCAGTTCTTC.